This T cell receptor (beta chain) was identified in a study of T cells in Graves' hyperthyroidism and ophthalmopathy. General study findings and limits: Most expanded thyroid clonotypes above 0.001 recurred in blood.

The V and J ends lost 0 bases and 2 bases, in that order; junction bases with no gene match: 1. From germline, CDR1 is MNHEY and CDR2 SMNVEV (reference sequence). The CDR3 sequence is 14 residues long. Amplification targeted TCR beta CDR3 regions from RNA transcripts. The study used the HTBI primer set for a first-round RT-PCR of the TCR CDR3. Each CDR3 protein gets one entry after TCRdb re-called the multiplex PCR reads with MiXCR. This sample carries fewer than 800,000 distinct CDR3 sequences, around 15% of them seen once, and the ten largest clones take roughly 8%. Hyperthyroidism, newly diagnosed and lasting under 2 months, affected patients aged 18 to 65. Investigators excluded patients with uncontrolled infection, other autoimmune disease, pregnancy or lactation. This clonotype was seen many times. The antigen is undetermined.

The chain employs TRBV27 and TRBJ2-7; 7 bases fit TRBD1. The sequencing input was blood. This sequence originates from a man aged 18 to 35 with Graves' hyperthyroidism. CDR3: CASSLSTGPYEQYF. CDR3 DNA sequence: TGTGCCAGCAGTTTATCGACAGGGCCCTACGAGCAGTACTTC.